This entry is about one TCR beta chain. The authors used template switching to add a universal primer site and gave cDNA unique molecular identifiers. TCRdb fed the 5' RACE reads into MiXCR, producing one record per CDR3 protein. This table has about 900,000 distinct CDR3 sequences, roughly 12% appearing once. Among all donors, each was a healthy Caucasian. This entry belongs to a study of identical twins. CDR3 length equals 15 residues. The germline gives CDR1 MDHEN, CDR2 SYDVKM. J lost 2 bases, V lost 6 bases, and 8 bases had no gene match. These records were also assigned to another study, of yellow fever vaccine responses in identical twins.

V gene TRBV28 combines with J gene TRBJ2-7; 9 bases agree with TRBD1. Material for sequencing was PBMCs. This TCR was recovered from a woman between 18 and 29 years old in good health. The chain's CDR3 is CASSQYRGRTYEQYV. CDR3 bases: TGTGCCAGCAGCCAATACAGGGGGCGTACCTACGAGCAGTACGTC.